This entry lists 8 T cell receptor beta chains sequenced from one sample in a study of control samples from healthy donors and cancer patients. Data came from immunoSEQ multiplex PCR; TCRdb stores just in-frame clones and leaves some out. The sample gives 200,000 or so clones, roughly 94% of which show up once; over 1.2% is in the top ten. The sequencing input was blood. These TCRs come from a man aged 50 or older in good health.

The gene calls are TRBV6-5 and TRBJ1-1, with unresolved D. The germline gives CDR1 MNHEY, CDR2 SVGAGI. The V end lost 6 bases, the J end lost 0 bases, and 5 bases lay between the germline ends. The CDR3 covers 12 residues. In DNA, the CDR3 is TGTGCCAGCAGAGGAGTGAACACTGAAGCTTTCTTT. It codes for CASRGVNTEAFF.

This rearrangement joins TRBV6-6 to TRBJ2-1, with 10 bases lining up with TRBD1. This CDR3 comprises 15 residues. Per the germline V gene, CDR1 is MNHNY and CDR2 is SVGAGI (reference sequence). V lost 6 bases and J lost 15; bases outside the gene matches: 17. CDR3 nucleotides: TGTGCCAGCAGCCGGAAACCGGGACAGGGGCCGCCCGCGTTCTTC. Translated, it gives CASSRKPGQGPPAFF.

CDR3 sequence (DNA): TGTGCCAGCAGCTTAGCGAGACAGGGGAGGCTCACTGAAGCTTTCTTT. It encodes CASSLARQGRLTEAFF. This chain links TRBV7-9 with TRBJ1-1, with 8 bases that match TRBD1. V lost 0 bases, J lost 4 bases, and 7 bases stayed unmatched. Germline V gene lookup returns CDR1 SEHNR and CDR2 FQNEAQ (reference sequence). The CDR3 has 16 residues. Supplemented by reference TRBV7-9 and TRBJ1-1, the full variable domain reads DTGVSQNPRHKITKRGQNVTFRCDPISEHNRLYWYRQTLGQGPEFLTYFQNEAQLEKSRLLSDRFSAERPKGSFSTLEIQRTEQGDSAMYLCASSLARQGRLTEAFFGQGTRLTVV.

The chain has TRBV7-6 and TRBJ1-6; the D is unclear. Germline CDR1 reads SGHVS; CDR2 reads FNYEAQ. V gave up 5 bases and J gave up 3 bases, with 11 bases separating them. The CDR3 is made up of 15 amino acids. The CDR3 coding sequence is TGTGCCAGCAGCCGCGCCGGGGTCTATAATTCACCCCTCCACTTT. It yields the protein CASSRAGVYNSPLHF.

This chain joins TRBV4-3 and TRBJ1-5; D remains unclear. Germline CDR1 LGHNA, CDR2 YSLEER. CDR3 size: 15 residues. Between the trimmed V and J ends, which lost 2 bases and 3 bases, there was a span of 11 bases. The CDR3 nucleotides are TGCGCCAGCAGCCAATCCTTAGGCTACAATCAGCCCCAGCATTTT. It encodes CASSQSLGYNQPQHF.

The V and J genes are TRBV7-2 and TRBJ2-1; no clear D gene. CDR3 length: 14 amino acids. Trimming pared 1 base from V and 6 bases from J, leaving 10 bases between. CDR1 is SGHTA and CDR2 is FQGNSA in the germline V gene. The CDR3 coding sequence is TGTGCCAGCAGCTTAGTGGGGTGGGGCAATGAGCAGTTCTTC. This sequence encodes CASSLVGWGNEQFF.

The chain carries TRBV18 and TRBJ2-2; D gene unclear. CDR3 size: 14 residues. Between the trimmed V and J ends, which lost 3 bases and 1 base, there was a span of 6 bases. From germline, CDR1 is KGHSH and CDR2 LQKENI. DNA for the CDR3: TGTGCCAGCTCACCCTCAGAGAACACCGGGGAGCTGTTTTTT. Its translation: CASSPSENTGELFF.

The gene calls are TRBV18 and TRBJ2-7; D ambiguous. CDR3 size: 13 residues. Germline CDR1 and CDR2: KGHSH and LQKENI. V lost 4 bases to trimming and J lost 7 bases, with 14 bases between them. DNA of the CDR3: TGTGCCAGCTCACTAAGGGTGGGCATAGAGCAGTACGTC. It encodes CASSLRVGIEQYV.